A single T cell receptor beta chain is shown here with its context. Profiled with immunoSEQ multiplex PCR; TCRdb holds only in-frame clones, not every one. This table holds tens of thousands of clones, 70% to 90% found once. V lost 4 bases and J lost 0, with 12 bases in between. CDR1 LGHDT and CDR2 YNNKEL come from the germline V gene (reference sequence). The CDR3 runs to 15 residues. This entry is derived from a study of blood T cell repertoires in COVID-19. About the study: Acute-phase and convalescent COVID-19 samples originated in the United States, Italy and Spain. Sample material is recorded as cDNA or gDNA derived from T cells, B-cell-depleted T cells, or PBMCs.

This chain connects TRBV3-1 (or the pseudogene TRBV3-2) to TRBJ1-2, with D hard to call. Sequencing input: peripheral blood. This TCR was sampled from a man older than 75 with acute or convalescent COVID-19. The CDR3, as DNA: TGTGCCAGCAGCCCAACCTTCTCAGCTAACTATGGCTACACCTTC. It encodes CASSPTFSANYGYTF.